What follows are 22 T cell receptor beta chains derived from one specimen sequenced in a study of shared clonotypes between healthy human individuals. Here immunoSEQ multiplex PCR was the method, and the copy in TCRdb shows in-frame clones only, minus some. The table has about 1.9 million clones, 85% to 95% seen once. Terminally differentiated effector memory CD45RA+ cells were excluded from the naive CD8 cells, which were CD45RO-negative and positively selected for CCR7. The source material was naive CD8+ T cells from PBMCs. The receptors stem from a man between 18 and 29 years old in good health. Some clones in this sample may be carry-over from other donors' samples.

The gene calls are TRBV7-8 and TRBJ2-2; 12 bases are a match to TRBD2. V lost 0 bases to trimming and J lost 4 bases; unmatched junction nucleotides: 3. Germline CDR1 is SGHVS and CDR2 is FQNEAQ. The CDR3 has 17 residues. CDR3 nucleotide sequence: TGTGCCAGCAGCTTAGCGCTAGCGGGAGGGCTCACCGGGGAGCTGTTTTTT. Translated, it gives CASSLALAGGLTGELFF.

A remark on this clone: The sample has other DNA sequences that encode this CDR3 too. V gene TRBV6-5 combines with J gene TRBJ2-7, with D unclear. V lost 2 bases and J lost 2, with 7 bases in between. The CDR3 sequence is 13 residues long. In germline, CDR1 is MNHEY, CDR2 SVGAGI. The CDR3, as DNA: TGTGCCAGCAGTTACCGGCAGACCTACGAGCAGTACTTC. This gives the protein CASSYRQTYEQYF.

The J gene is TRBJ1-5, the V gene TRBV27; D ambiguous. The CDR3 is 16 residues long. CDR1 is MNHEY and CDR2 is SMNVEV in the germline V gene (reference sequence). Trimming cost V 3 bases and J 0 bases, with 12 bases left between them. CDR3 residues: CASSLHRDYSNQPQHF. CDR3 nucleotides: TGTGCCAGCAGTTTGCACCGCGACTATAGCAATCAGCCCCAGCATTTT.

The rearrangement uses TRBV11-2 and TRBJ2-4, with D perhaps matching TRBD1 (6 bases). CDR3 size: 13 residues. CDR1 is SGHAT, CDR2 FQNNGV, per germline. V gave up 5 bases and J gave up 5 bases, with 10 bases separating them. CDR3 coding DNA: TGTGCCAGCAGCCCCGACAGGCAAAACATTCAGTACTTC. It translates to CASSPDRQNIQYF.

V usage is TRBV15 and J usage is TRBJ1-5; weak D call: TRBD1 (5 bases). CDR3 length equals 14 residues. Trimming pared 1 base from V and 4 bases from J, leaving 8 bases between. Per germline, CDR1 LNHNV and CDR2 YYDKDF (reference sequence). This CDR3 is CATSRGGPNQPQHF. As DNA, the CDR3 is TGTGCCACCAGCAGAGGGGGACCTAATCAGCCCCAGCATTTT.

This clone appeared once. The chain combines TRBV7-9 with TRBJ2-2, with 7 positions matching TRBD1. V shed 3 bases, J shed 4 bases, and the junction held 5 bases outside the gene matches. Germline V lookup: CDR1 SEHNR, CDR2 FQNEAQ (reference sequence). The CDR3 is 15 amino acids. The CDR3 DNA is TGTGCCAGCAGCTTCCGGGACAGTTCCACCGGGGAGCTGTTTTTT. Translation: CASSFRDSSTGELFF.

Regarding this clone: Other DNA sequences from this sample encode an identical CDR3 as well. The chain combines TRBV27 with TRBJ1-2; 10 positions match TRBD1. The ends lost 8 bases at V and 4 bases at J; junction bases unmatched: 1. The CDR3 covers 12 residues. Looked up from germline, CDR1 is MNHEY and CDR2 is SMNVEV (reference sequence). The CDR3 region is CASRDRGYGYTF. CDR3 bases: TGTGCCAGCCGGGACAGGGGCTATGGCTACACCTTC.

In its sample, this clone was seen once. This sequence joins TRBV25-1 and TRBJ1-1, with D uncertain. The ends were cut back, 9 bases at V and 0 bases at J, with 17 bases in the middle. This CDR3 has 15 amino acids. CDR1 is MGHDK and CDR2 is SYGVNS in the germline V gene. The CDR3: CARWRAPGMNTEAFF. The CDR3 coding sequence is TGTGCCAGGTGGCGGGCCCCCGGTATGAACACTGAAGCTTTCTTT.

V gene TRBV28 combines with J gene TRBJ2-3; possibly TRBD2 for D (6 bases). CDR1 is MDHEN, CDR2 SYDVKM, per germline. Trimming cost V 3 bases and J 2 bases, with 9 bases left between them. The CDR3 is 14 amino acids. The CDR3 sequence is CASSLAGPTDTQYF. The CDR3 nucleotides read TGTGCCAGCAGTTTGGCGGGACCCACAGATACGCAGTATTTT.

Concerning this clone: This specimen includes other DNA sequences encoding the same CDR3. The chain carries TRBV5-4 and TRBJ1-1; D is unresolved. The germline gives CDR1 SGHNT, CDR2 YYREEE (reference sequence). Trimming removed 2 bases at V and 4 bases at J, with 6 bases between. The CDR3 consists of 12 residues. The CDR3 protein is CASSFGATEAFF. The CDR3 coding sequence is TGTGCCAGCAGCTTCGGCGCCACTGAAGCTTTCTTT.

This clone was found once. Other DNA sequences in this specimen translate into the identical CDR3. The chain joins TRBV28 to TRBJ1-4; 12 nucleotides agree with TRBD1. The CDR3 is 14 residues long. The germline CDR1 and CDR2 sequences are MDHEN and SYDVKM. Trimming took 4 bases from V and 10 from J; bases not matched to a gene: 4. CDR3: CASSSGTGGGKLFF. In DNA, the CDR3 is TGTGCCAGCAGTTCTGGGACAGGGGGCGGAAAACTGTTTTTT.

The chain carries TRBV27 and TRBJ1-4; D perhaps matches TRBD1 (5 bases). The CDR3 has 15 amino acids. Germline V lookup: CDR1 MNHEY, CDR2 SMNVEV (reference sequence). V was cut by 10 bases and J by 7 bases, with 22 bases left in between. The DNA for the CDR3 is TGTGCCACCCCGGGGTCGGGGAAGGGGAGTGAAAAACTGTTTTTT. This sequence encodes CATPGSGKGSEKLFF.

This chain joins TRBV4-2 and TRBJ1-2, with a weak D call TRBD1 (5 bases). This CDR3 contains 14 residues. The V gene lost 1 base and the J gene lost 3 bases, with 9 bases spanning the gap. Germline CDR1 LGHNA, CDR2 YNFKEQ. The CDR3, as DNA: TGTGCCAGCAGCCAAGCCGGGGGGGACTATGGCTACACCTTC. Residues: CASSQAGGDYGYTF.

This clone was recorded only once. The chain employs TRBV5-1 and TRBJ2-2, with 9 positions matching TRBD2. V gave up 1 base and J gave up 6 bases; unmatched junction bases: 4. Germline V gene data show CDR1 as SGHRS and CDR2 as YFSETQ. The CDR3 spans 15 residues. CDR3 loop: CASSLYLAGSGELFF. The DNA for the CDR3 is TGCGCCAGCAGCTTGTACCTAGCGGGATCCGGGGAGCTGTTTTTT.

The rearrangement uses TRBV7-9 and TRBJ1-2; perhaps TRBD1 as D (6 bases). The CDR3 totals 13 residues. Germline assignment: CDR1 SEHNR and CDR2 FQNEAQ (reference sequence). V gave up 6 bases and J gave up 5 bases, with 13 bases separating them. The CDR3 DNA follows: TGTGCCAGCAGTCCCGACAGGTTTTATGGCTACACCTTC. Amino acid sequence: CASSPDRFYGYTF. Combining the CDR3 with reference TRBV7-9 and TRBJ1-2 gives the whole variable domain DTGVSQNPRHKITKRGQNVTFRCDPISEHNRLYWYRQTLGQGPEFLTYFQNEAQLEKSRLLSDRFSAERPKGSFSTLEIQRTEQGDSAMYLCASSPDRFYGYTFGSGTRLTVV.

The chain joins TRBV29-1 to TRBJ2-1, with no clear D. V lost 5 bases, J lost 8 bases, and 10 bases lay in between. Per germline, CDR1 SQVTM and CDR2 ANQGSEA. This CDR3 spans 11 amino acids. CDR3 sequence: CSVTPTHEQFF. The CDR3 DNA reads as TGCAGCGTTACTCCCACCCATGAGCAGTTCTTC.

As concerns this clone: Distinct nucleotide sequences in the sample also encode this CDR3. The V gene is TRBV6-5, the J gene TRBJ2-1; D remains unclear. This CDR3 comprises 12 residues. CDR1 is MNHEY and CDR2 is SVGAGI in the germline V gene. V lost 4 bases and J lost 8, with 9 bases in between. The CDR3 loop reads CASSSTGDEQFF. The CDR3 DNA follows: TGTGCCAGCAGTTCCACGGGCGATGAGCAGTTCTTC.

This chain uses TRBV11-2 with TRBJ2-6, with 10 bases that match TRBD1. Unmatched junction bases numbered 11, after V lost 5 bases and J lost 1 base. Germline loops: CDR1 SGHAT, CDR2 FQNNGV. The CDR3 length is 19 residues. CDR3 protein: CASSTTAGQGGSGANVLTF. CDR3 nucleotides: TGTGCCAGCAGCACGACCGCCGGACAGGGGGGATCTGGGGCCAACGTCCTGACTTTC.

The V gene is TRBV7-3, the J gene TRBJ2-2, with TRBD2 matching 7 bases. The V segment lost 5 bases and the J segment 1 base; nucleotides outside the gene matches: 7. The CDR3 contains 16 residues. In germline, CDR1 is SGHTA, CDR2 FQGTGA. The CDR3 DNA reads TGTGCCAGCAGCCCTAGGGCTAGCGGGAACACCGGGGAGCTGTTTTTT. Translating gives CASSPRASGNTGELFF. The full variable domain, rest sourced from reference TRBV7-3 and TRBJ2-2, is GAGVSQTPSNKVTEKGKYVELRCDPISGHTALYWYRQSLGQGPEFLIYFQGTGAADDSGLPNDRFFAVRPEGSVSTLKIQRTERGDSAVYLCASSPRASGNTGELFFGEGSRLTVL.

The CDR3, as DNA: TGTGCCAGCAGTTTACGCACAGAGACCTCTATTTCCTACTATGGCTACACCTTC. Protein sequence: CASSLRTETSISYYGYTF. The V gene is TRBV28, the J gene TRBJ1-2; D is undetermined. Trimming took off 2 bases at V and 3 bases at J, with 22 bases between the two ends. The CDR3 covers 18 residues. Germline loops: CDR1 MDHEN, CDR2 SYDVKM.

The chain joins TRBV9 to TRBJ1-2; TRBD1 agrees at 8 bases. V lost 7 bases, J lost 3 bases, and 5 bases stayed unmatched. CDR1 is SGDLS and CDR2 is YYNGEE in the germline V gene. The CDR3 extends over 13 amino acids. Written as DNA, the CDR3 is TGTGCCAGCCGCGCGGACAGGGACTATGGCTACACCTTC. This encodes CASRADRDYGYTF.

The chain has TRBV6-1 and TRBJ1-3, with D hard to call. Germline lookup yields CDR1 MNHNS and CDR2 SASEGT. The CDR3 extends over 10 amino acids. Between the trimmed V and J ends, which lost 10 bases and 5 bases, there was a span of 6 bases. CDR3 sequence: CATSRNTIYF. The CDR3 DNA sequence: TGTGCCACGTCAAGAAACACCATATATTTT.